These 18 T cell receptor beta chains came from one sample sequenced in a study of control samples from healthy donors and cancer patients. Method: immunoSEQ multiplex PCR; TCRdb's copy keeps in-frame clones and lacks some. The sample consists of about 120,000 clones, about 87% of them appearing once. Sequencing was carried out using blood. These receptors came from a man in his forties or fifties in good health.

Only one count was recorded for this clone. V and J are TRBV24-1 and TRBJ2-7; D is ambiguous. CDR3 length: 13 residues. Germline V gives CDR1 KGHDR, CDR2 SFDVKD. Trimming stripped 4 bases from V and 3 bases from J, with 9 bases between. The CDR3 protein is CATSDQWSYEQYF. The CDR3 region has the DNA TGTGCCACCAGTGACCAATGGAGCTACGAGCAGTACTTC.

This clone came up once. V and J are TRBV7-8 and TRBJ1-3, with a weak D call TRBD1 (5 bases). The CDR3 is 14 amino acids. Germline CDR1 and CDR2: SGHVS and FQNEAQ. The V and J ends lost 6 bases and 1 base respectively, with 10 bases between them. CDR3 coding DNA: TGTGCCAGCAGTCTCGGGGCGTCTGGAAACACCATATATTTT. Translated, it gives CASSLGASGNTIYF.

The chain carries TRBV4-3 and TRBJ1-1; possible D gene TRBD1, 6 bases. The CDR3 extends over 14 amino acids. Trimming removed 2 bases from V and 6 bases from J, with 13 bases in between. Germline assignment: CDR1 LGHNA and CDR2 YSLEER. This chain's CDR3 is CASSQTFRGPEAFF. CDR3 bases: TGCGCCAGCAGCCAAACCTTCAGGGGCCCTGAAGCTTTCTTT.

The chain is built from TRBV19 and TRBJ1-3; D unresolved. Trimming stripped 3 bases from V and 0 bases from J, with 15 bases between. Germline values: CDR1 LNHDA, CDR2 SQIVND (reference sequence). This CDR3 region has 17 residues. Here the CDR3 reads CASSIDNAGNSGNTIYF. CDR3 sequence (DNA): TGTGCCAGTAGTATTGATAATGCCGGGAACTCTGGAAACACCATATATTTT.

V gene TRBV28 combines with J gene TRBJ1-2; TRBD1 agrees at 7 bases. Germline V gene lookup returns CDR1 MDHEN and CDR2 SYDVKM. CDR3 size: 15 residues. V lost 2 bases, J lost 3 bases, and 6 bases stayed unmatched. CDR3 nucleotide sequence: TGTGCCAGCAGTTTAGCGTCAGGGGGGGACTATGGCTACACCTTC. Its protein is CASSLASGGDYGYTF.

The chain has TRBV18 and TRBJ1-5, with unresolved D. This CDR3 spans 17 amino acids. Deletions cut 2 bases from V and 2 bases from J, with 16 bases between. Per the germline V gene, CDR1 is KGHSH and CDR2 is LQKENI. CDR3 amino acids: CASSPEPPLSGNQPQHF. CDR3 DNA sequence: TGTGCCAGCTCACCAGAGCCACCTCTAAGTGGCAATCAGCCCCAGCATTTT.

This chain links TRBV19 with TRBJ2-1, with D possibly matching TRBD2 (6 bases). Trimming took 7 bases from V and 9 from J, leaving 22 bases between them. Germline lookup yields CDR1 LNHDA and CDR2 SQIVND (reference sequence). The CDR3 loop spans 15 amino acids. CDR3 sequence reads: CASKRGIQENSEQFF. CDR3 nucleotide sequence: TGTGCCAGTAAGCGCGGGATCCAGGAGAATAGTGAGCAGTTCTTC.

In the case of this clone: Distinct nucleotide sequences in the sample also encode this CDR3. The CDR3 region has the DNA TGCGCCAGCAGCTTGGGGCAAGGTGTCGGCACTGAAGCTTTCTTT. Its protein is CASSLGQGVGTEAFF. The rearrangement uses TRBV5-1 and TRBJ1-1; no clear D gene. V lost 0 bases to trimming and J lost 4 bases, with 13 bases between them. CDR3 length equals 15 residues. Germline V gene sequence: CDR1 SGHRS, CDR2 YFSETQ.

The CDR3 nucleotides read TGTGCCAGCTGGGCCTCTCCCTATAATGAAAAACTGTTTTTT. It is translated as CASWASPYNEKLFF. This chain connects TRBV6-5 to TRBJ1-4; no firm D call. The V end lost 8 bases, the J end lost 4 bases, and 14 bases lay between the germline ends. The V gene's germline CDR1 is MNHEY and CDR2 SVGAGI. This CDR3 region has 14 residues.

The CDR3 reads CASSQGASTEAFF. DNA of the CDR3: TGTGCCAGCAGCCAGGGGGCGAGCACTGAAGCTTTCTTT. The chain is built from TRBV3-1 (or the pseudogene TRBV3-2) and TRBJ1-1; possibly TRBD1 for D (6 bases). The germline V gene has CDR1 LGHDT and CDR2 YNNKEL (reference sequence). The CDR3 covers 13 residues. Deletions cut 3 bases from V and 4 bases from J, with 9 bases between.

This clone has just a few counts. Here the CDR3 reads CASSLWDIQYF. DNA of the CDR3: TGTGCCAGTAGTCTTTGGGACATTCAGTACTTC. This chain connects TRBV19 to TRBJ2-4; no reliable D call. The CDR3 spans 11 residues. Trimming left V 5 bases short and J 8 bases short, with 7 bases between. The germline CDR1 and CDR2 sequences are LNHDA and SQIVND (reference sequence).

This clone was seen once. The rearrangement joins TRBV18 to TRBJ1-1; TRBD1 matches 8 bases. V lost 3 bases to trimming and J lost 5 bases; unmatched junction nucleotides: 5. This CDR3 is built from 14 residues. Germline V lookup: CDR1 KGHSH, CDR2 LQKENI. DNA for the CDR3: TGTGCCAGCTCACCTTCCGGACAGGGTACTGAAGCTTTCTTT. It translates to CASSPSGQGTEAFF.

The rearrangement links TRBV6-5 to TRBJ2-3; no firm D call. The V gene's germline CDR1 is MNHEY and CDR2 SVGAGI. Trimming removed 7 bases at V and 2 bases at J, with 16 bases between. This CDR3 has 15 residues. CDR3 sequence: CASKGIRKHTDTQYF. DNA of the CDR3: TGTGCCAGCAAAGGTATACGGAAGCACACAGATACGCAGTATTTT.

This rearrangement joins TRBV6-6 to TRBJ1-5; 8 nucleotides agree with TRBD1. This CDR3 is 15 amino acids long. The germline V gene has CDR1 MNHNY and CDR2 SVGAGI (reference sequence). V lost 5 bases, J lost 6 bases, and 9 bases stayed unmatched. Written as DNA, the CDR3 is TGTGCCAGCAGTAAACAACAGGGGGAAGCTCAGCCCCAGCATTTT. Protein: CASSKQQGEAQPQHF.

The chain combines TRBV7-9 with TRBJ2-2; maybe TRBD1 (6 bases). CDR1 SEHNR and CDR2 FQNEAQ come from the germline V gene (reference sequence). There are 15 residues in the CDR3. Trimming shortened V by 0 bases and J by 1 base, and 6 bases separated the two germline ends. The CDR3 DNA reads as TGTGCCAGCAGCTTAGCAGGGGGGAACACCGGGGAGCTGTTTTTT. This sequence encodes CASSLAGGNTGELFF.

The V and J genes are TRBV7-9 and TRBJ2-3; 7 positions agree with TRBD2. The CDR3 runs 14 residues. The V gene's germline CDR1 is SEHNR and CDR2 FQNEAQ (reference sequence). The V gene end was trimmed by 8 bases and the J gene end by 3 bases; junction bases not matched to a gene: 8. This CDR3 reads CASFERGRTDTQYF. The CDR3 DNA sequence: TGTGCCAGCTTCGAGCGGGGTCGTACAGATACGCAGTATTTT.

The chain uses TRBV5-1 and TRBJ1-2; 11 bases line up with TRBD1. The CDR3 loop spans 15 amino acids. Germline V gene lookup returns CDR1 SGHRS and CDR2 YFSETQ. J gave up 8 bases and V 3 bases, and 9 bases lay outside the gene matches. CDR3 in amino acids: CASSSRTGGIGGYTF. CDR3 nucleotide sequence: TGCGCCAGCAGCTCGAGGACAGGGGGCATTGGGGGCTACACCTTC.

The chain links TRBV5-6 to TRBJ2-2; weak D call: TRBD2 (7 bases). This CDR3 spans 15 amino acids. V was clipped by 2 bases and J by 6 bases, with 14 bases between them. Germline-derived CDR1 and CDR2 are SGHDT and YYEEEE. The CDR3 DNA sequence: TGTGCCAGCAGCTTTTACGGGGGGCCTCCCGGGGAGCTGTTTTTT. Translated: CASSFYGGPPGELFF.